The 16 T cell receptor beta chains listed next were all sequenced from one sample in a study of T-cell reconstitution after alpha-beta-depleted transplantation in children. Preparing the TCRbeta library involved the use of unique molecular identifiers. Each CDR3 protein is one row after TCRdb ran MiXCR on the PCR reads. Seen here are roughly 500,000 distinct CDR3 sequences, 32% observed once, and the top ten hold 2% to 2.5%. This specimen was PBMCs from the stem cell graft donor, taken from the stem cell graft. The receptor set was obtained from a human donor who donated a stem cell graft to a child with aplastic anemia.

This clonotype was detected only a few times. The chain combines TRBV6-2 or TRBV6-3 with TRBJ2-1; D possibly matches TRBD1 or TRBD2 (5 bases each). CDR1 is MNHEY and CDR2 is SVGEGT in the germline V gene. The V and J ends lost 10 bases and 4 bases respectively, with 17 bases between them. The CDR3 runs 14 residues. As DNA, the CDR3 is TGTGCCACCTTCGGGGCACCCTCTTACAATGAGCAGTTCTTC. This encodes CATFGAPSYNEQFF.

The chain recombines TRBV14 with TRBJ1-1; D is unresolved. The germline V gene has CDR1 SGHDN and CDR2 FVKESK. The CDR3 is 13 amino acids. V lost 0 bases, J lost 4 bases, and 6 bases lay in between. The CDR3 DNA sequence: TGTGCCAGCAGCCAAGATATGGGCACTGAAGCTTTCTTT. Translation: CASSQDMGTEAFF.

The J gene is TRBJ1-1, the V gene TRBV19, with 8 nucleotides matching TRBD1. The CDR3 extends over 14 amino acids. The junction had 12 bases not matched to a gene; V was cut back by 7 bases and J by 8 bases. Germline lookup yields CDR1 LNHDA and CDR2 SQIVND (reference sequence). The DNA for the CDR3 is TGTGCCAGTATCGATATGGGGCAGGGGGCCGAAGCTTTCTTT. As protein: CASIDMGQGAEAFF.

This clonotype was detected a few times. The J gene is TRBJ1-3, the V gene TRBV5-6; D remains ambiguous. This CDR3 spans 14 amino acids. V shed 0 bases and J shed 7 bases, with 11 bases lying between them. Germline lookup yields CDR1 SGHDT and CDR2 YYEEEE. CDR3 loop: CASSLVKSANTIYF. CDR3 DNA: TGTGCCAGCAGCTTGGTTAAGTCGGCGAACACCATATATTTT.

V usage is TRBV5-1 and J usage is TRBJ2-1; 7 positions agree with TRBD1. J gave up 8 bases and V 2 bases, and 7 bases lay outside the gene matches. Germline V gene data show CDR1 as SGHRS and CDR2 as YFSETQ. The CDR3 is made up of 14 amino acids. CDR3 in DNA: TGCGCCAGCAGCTTCTCAGGGGGTCAGGATGAGCAGTTCTTC. Translated, it gives CASSFSGGQDEQFF.

The genes are TRBV6-2 or TRBV6-3 and TRBJ2-1; 7 nucleotides align to TRBD2. Trimming cost V 5 bases and J 4 bases; bases outside gene matches: 8. Germline lookup yields CDR1 MNHEY and CDR2 SVGEGT. CDR3 length: 15 amino acids. CDR3 protein: CASSTTSFSYNEQFF. CDR3 nucleotides: TGTGCCAGCAGTACGACTAGCTTTTCGTACAATGAGCAGTTCTTC.

This clonotype was seen a handful of times. The chain employs TRBV28 and TRBJ2-7; D possibly corresponds to TRBD2 (6 bases). The CDR3 extends over 15 amino acids. Between the trimmed V and J ends, which lost 3 bases and 3 bases, there was a span of 15 bases. CDR1 is MDHEN, CDR2 SYDVKM, per germline. Here the CDR3 DNA reads TGTGCCAGCAGTTTCTATGCGGGAAGTAGCTACGAGCAGTACTTC. Translation: CASSFYAGSSYEQYF.

This clonotype occurred a few times. This rearrangement joins TRBV18 to TRBJ1-5; the match to TRBD1 covers 7 bases. CDR3 length equals 14 residues. V was clipped by 3 bases and J by 6 bases; unmatched bases: 5. In germline, CDR1 is KGHSH, CDR2 LQKENI. Here the CDR3 reads CASSPDPGGQPQHF. The CDR3 DNA is TGTGCCAGCTCACCCGATCCAGGGGGTCAGCCCCAGCATTTT. Full variable domain (remainder filled in from reference TRBV18 and TRBJ1-5): NAGVMQNPRHLVRRRGQEARLRCSPMKGHSHVYWYRQLPEEGLKFMVYLQKENIIDESGMPKERFSAEFPKEGPSILRIQQVVRGDSAAYFCASSPDPGGQPQHFGDGTRLSIL.

This clonotype was seen only a few times. The chain carries TRBV27 and TRBJ2-5; 11 nucleotides agree with TRBD1. CDR3 size: 16 residues. Germline V CDR1 and CDR2: MNHEY, SMNVEV (reference sequence). V lost 7 bases to trimming and J lost 3 bases; unmatched junction nucleotides: 10. CDR3 loop: CASKKDGTGGKETQYF. The CDR3 DNA reads as TGTGCCAGCAAAAAGGACGGGACAGGGGGTAAAGAGACCCAGTACTTC.

This CDR3 is CASSSYTPGQASNQPQHF. The CDR3 region has the DNA TGTGCCAGCAGCTCCTATACTCCGGGACAGGCAAGCAATCAGCCCCAGCATTTT. The chain carries TRBV11-2 and TRBJ1-5; 8 positions agree with TRBD1. CDR1 is SGHAT, CDR2 FQNNGV, per germline. There are 18 residues in the CDR3. J gave up 1 base and V 4 bases, and 12 bases lay outside the gene matches.

Written as DNA, the CDR3 is TGCGCCAGCAGCTTCGTAAGGGGGCGCGAGGGCACCGGGGAGCTGTTTTTT. Residues: CASSFVRGREGTGELFF. V is TRBV5-1 and J is TRBJ2-2; 7 bases map to TRBD1. Germline V gene lookup returns CDR1 SGHRS and CDR2 YFSETQ. The J segment lost 4 bases and the V segment lost 2 bases, leaving 11 bases of the junction unmatched. The CDR3 has 17 amino acids.

The chain links TRBV7-2 to TRBJ2-7; D is uncertain. The V gene lost 5 bases and the J gene lost 6 bases, with 8 bases spanning the gap. Germline V lookup: CDR1 SGHTA, CDR2 FQGNSA. The CDR3 has 11 residues. In DNA, the CDR3 is TGTGCCAGCAGCGAGAAGGCCGAGCAGTACGTC. As protein: CASSEKAEQYV.

The V call is TRBV5-1, the J call TRBJ1-1; TRBD1 agrees at 9 bases. The CDR3 runs to 15 residues. CDR1 SGHRS and CDR2 YFSETQ come from the germline V gene. With 4 bases clipped from V and 10 bases from J, the junction kept 14 bases outside the gene matches. CDR3 DNA sequence: TGCGCCAGCAGCAAAGACAGGGGGAGTATAGGGGGAGCTTTCTTT. Residues: CASSKDRGSIGGAFF.

The chain joins TRBV14 to TRBJ1-1; D remains ambiguous. Trimming took off 0 bases at V and 7 bases at J, with 9 bases between the two ends. The CDR3 extends over 13 amino acids. CDR1 is SGHDN and CDR2 is FVKESK in the germline V gene. The CDR3, as DNA: TGTGCCAGCAGCCAAGATTCGCTGGGTGAAGCTTTCTTT. Amino acids: CASSQDSLGEAFF. The variable domain in full, with the rest retrieved from reference TRBV14 and TRBJ1-1, is EAGVTQFPSHSVIEKGQTVTLRCDPISGHDNLYWYRRVMGKEIKFLLHFVKESKQDESGMPNNRFLAERTGGTYSTLKVQPAELEDSGVYFCASSQDSLGEAFFGQGTRLTVV.

The V call is TRBV7-9, the J call TRBJ2-1, with 9 bases identical to TRBD2. V trimming: 1 base; J trimming: 0 bases; junction bases outside the gene matches: 4. The CDR3 consists of 17 residues. Germline lookup yields CDR1 SEHNR and CDR2 FQNEAQ (reference sequence). CDR3 coding DNA: TGTGCCAGCAGCTTAGGGGTAGCGGGAGCCTCCTACAATGAGCAGTTCTTC. Translated, it gives CASSLGVAGASYNEQFF.

This clonotype was observed a few times. The V gene is TRBV12-3 or TRBV12-4, the J gene TRBJ1-1, with D hard to call. V was pared by 3 bases and J by 0 bases, with 5 bases between. The CDR3 has 13 residues. The CDR3 spells CASSFLMNTEAFF. The CDR3 DNA reads as TGTGCCAGCAGTTTCTTAATGAACACTGAAGCTTTCTTT.